This T cell receptor beta chain was retrieved from a study of shared clonotypes between healthy human individuals (dated by TCRdb to between 2020 and 2021). Notes on the research overall: A few men and a couple of women, aged 18 to 49 years, made up the cohort. Per donor, leukapheresis produced somewhere between about 0.8 and 9 billion PBMCs. To increase sequencing depth and limit assay-specific biases, TCR repertoire library preparation and sequencing were carried out by different laboratories using diverse techniques. Per donor, three plates each were used for CD4 naive and CD4 memory, two for CD8 naive, and one for CD8 memory. The study deeply sequenced blood TCR repertoires of five healthy adults to estimate repertoire size and the extent of clonotype sharing between individuals. Overall results and qualifications from the work: When four donors were compared, the shared fraction of clonotypes was roughly 5% for naive CD4, over 3% for naive CD8, 2.3% for memory CD4, and about 0.36% for memory CD8. Even with the large sequencing depth, rarefaction of the sorted-subset datasets indicated that sequencing was incomplete. Compared with non-shared clonotypes, the clonotypes found in all four sorted-subset donors had higher generation probabilities. Estimated clonotype richness was generally larger for naive than for memory subsets. Pairwise subsampling led to the expectation that sequencing depth would affect the degree of clonotype sharing among donors. The small number of donors limited the genetic and exposure-history diversity represented. Only blood was sampled, and tissue TCR repertoires likely differ from those in blood.

The donors were healthy, HIV-negative adults with no recently reported acute infections or vaccinations. Every donor was a Caucasian adult living in Nashville, Tennessee, USA. CD4+ T cells were enriched by magnetic negative selection, after which naive cells were positively selected on CD45RA and the negative fraction was taken as the memory subset. Blood was obtained by leukapheresis, after which PBMCs were separated by Ficoll-Histopaque density gradient centrifugation and cryopreserved in liquid nitrogen vapor phase. Analytical flow cytometry was used to check the purity and quantity of every magnetically sorted T cell population. From each sorted fraction, genomic DNA was isolated and quantified by UV absorbance on a Nanodrop 2000c. To note about this clone: Its specific antigen is unknown. Base qualities are missing; no much larger clone stands one base away.

Using the deep immunoSEQ assay, TCR CDR3 regions were amplified from genomic DNA by multiplex PCR. Extracted genomic DNA from each cell subset was distributed evenly across all wells of several immunoSEQ 96-well plates, and each plate was treated as a replicate. For sorted subsets, about 200 ng genomic DNA, equal to about 30,000 T cell genomes, was loaded into each replicate PCR. Purified libraries were quantified with a Qubit 3.0 fluorometer, sized on a Bioanalyzer 2100, and re-quantified with the KAPA Library Quantification kit. Every immunoSEQ 96-well plate was sequenced on a separate single-read 150-cycle Illumina NextSeq 550 flow cell. The authors processed their data as follows. Because the immunoSEQ output included only junctional sequences and no quality scores, the filtering could not be the same as the filtering used for full-length reads. To assign V/J genes and CDR3, sequences were annotated using PyIR, a Python wrapper for IgBLAST v1.9, with IMGT germline references. Any read was removed if the V/J assignment was weak (E-value above 1e-6), the CDR3 was missing, or the read contained stop codons, out-of-frame junctions, or ambiguous translated residues. V3J clonotypes were defined as sequences sharing the same inferred V gene, J gene, and CDR3 amino acid sequence. To compute the percentage overlap between repertoires, the number of shared unique clonotypes was divided by the size of the smaller repertoire. RTK rarefaction, the Chao1 estimator, and Recon v2.1 estimates of unobserved clonotypes were used to assess repertoire richness. OLGA was used to compute generation probabilities for all TCRbeta clonotypes that the gDNA method yielded from a handful of donors. TCRdb limited this immuneACCESS table to in-frame rearrangements with V and J called. A share of clones is missing; checked studies link under half to unresolved V genes, and the rest is unexplained. The V and J calls and clone size were taken over from that table, and D and trimming were inferred from the DNA. This sample is represented by some 580,000 clones; 95% to 98% of them were singletons. The ten top clones hold 0.045% to 0.07% of the sample.

CDR1 is given as MGHRA and CDR2 as YSYEKL, both from the germline V gene. The CDR3 starts with the cysteine, ends with the phenylalanine, and has 15 residues. The DNA shown is the 45-base CDR3, in frame from base 1. V is cut by 0 bases and J by 6 bases, and the space between the germline ends is 12 bases. Sequencing was performed on naive CD4+ T cells sorted from blood. The cell subset or site label here, explained by the study, means: CD45RA+ positively selected. The chain couples TRBV4-1 to TRBJ2-1; the D gene is perhaps TRBD1, on 6 matching bases. The source is a woman aged 30 to 39 in good health. This receptor carries the CDR3 CASSQDTGQLNEQFF. The base sequence is TGCGCCAGCAGCCAAGATACAGGGCAGCTCAATGAGCAGTTCTTC.